This TCR beta chain was captured in a study of T cells in localized non-small cell lung cancer (dated by TCRdb to about 2020). General notes on the study: Comparing tumors with uninvolved tumor-adjacent lungs, the study looked at the T cell repertoires of about 240 patients with early-stage NSCLC. All 250 or so NSCLC patients in the cohort were treatment-naive and had localized lung tumors that were resected. The mean age of the NSCLC patients was 60 to 85 years, with 130 or so men and around 110 women. What the work shows at the level of the full study, not this receptor alone: Uninvolved tumor-adjacent lung showed the highest T cell clonality, higher than tumor, which suggests more focused antigenic responses in the adjacent lung. Higher blood T cell density associated with longer overall survival, while higher adjacent-lung clonality associated with shorter survival. Because the study design was exploratory, TCR variables were selected using unadjusted p-values without false-discovery rate correction. Multi-region tumor sequencing was not performed, so intratumor heterogeneity could not be excluded. A median of approximately 55 of the top 100 tumor clones were detected in paired uninvolved adjacent lung, and some 28 of these tumor clones were also found among the top 100 clones of the paired uninvolved adjacent lung.

The immunoSEQ Assay was used to sequence TCR beta CDR3 regions from DNA. The original pipeline was this. To compute T cell density, TCR beta template counts were normalized to usable DNA, which was estimated by amplifying housekeeping genes. The preseqR package was used to estimate richness by extrapolating to 400,000 templates for PBMC samples and to 120,000 templates for tissue samples. Clonality was calculated as one minus Pielou's evenness. Tissue-enriched TCRs were identified through differential abundance testing performed on productive amino-acid clonotypes, with a minimum total count of 5 and an alpha of 0.1. The Jaccard Index and the Morisita Overlap Index were used to measure how much the repertoires overlapped between compartments. GLIPH clustered TCR beta CDR3s with public tetramer-defined viral CDR3s; viral motifs required at least three viral sequences plus V-gene enrichment. The clones in this table, taken by TCRdb from immuneACCESS, are in-frame only. Not every clone is retained; where verified, under half of the shortfall comes from an unresolved V gene, and the cause of the rest is unknown. V, J and clone size are those of that table, while D and trimming were read from the DNA. In this sample the table shows over 45,000 clones, about 90% of which occur a single time. Jointly, the top ten make up 20% to 25% of the sample.

Of note for this clone: Its binding antigen is unknown. The input lacks base qualities; no much larger clone sits a single base away.

The trim is 5 bases for V and 8 bases for J, with a gap of 13 bases between the germline ends. The germline V gene sets CDR1 to SGHVS and CDR2 to FQNEAQ. The CDR3 runs 13 residues from the cysteine to the phenylalanine. The DNA shown is the 39-base CDR3, in frame from base 1. At diagnosis, tumor, uninvolved tumor-adjacent lung and peripheral blood were collected and then preserved as a mix of FFPE and fresh-frozen material. Blood samples were analyzed as peripheral blood mononuclear cells for TCR repertoire profiling. The material was peripheral blood, obtained before any cancer treatment. This TCR came from a man aged 35 to 69 with stage I squamous cell lung carcinoma. This chain is built from TRBV7-8 and TRBJ2-1; the D gene cannot be named for sure. DNA sequence: TGTGCCAGCAGCGTTCAGCCCTCCGATGAGCAGTTCTTC. This encodes CASSVQPSDEQFF.